The source of this T cell receptor (beta chain) is a study of OX40 agonist ivuxolimab in advanced cancers. Concerning this clone itself: Its antigen is still unknown.

Assay: immunoSEQ multiplex PCR; the TCRdb copy retains only in-frame clones and omits some. This table holds fewer than 90,000 clones, 89% found once. The study's findings and limits: Those patients achieving a partial response at 0.1-3.0 mg/kg showed among the lowest clonal expansion.

V lost 6 bases and J lost 2; bases outside the gene matches: 4. The germline V gene has CDR1 SGHAT and CDR2 FQDESV (reference sequence). This CDR3 has 15 amino acids. The material sequenced was CD4+ or CD8+ T cells sorted from blood, taken in a trial of the OX40 agonist ivuxolimab. This clonotype originated in an adult with an advanced solid tumor such as melanoma, head and neck, liver or kidney cancer. The chain recombines TRBV11-1 with TRBJ2-3; 11 bases are shared with TRBD2. CDR3 amino acids: CASSPSGGLTDTQYF. In nucleotides, the CDR3 is TGTGCCAGCAGTCCTAGCGGGGGGCTCACAGATACGCAGTATTTT.